The 2 T cell receptor beta chains listed next were all sequenced from one sample in a study of blood T cell repertoires in COVID-19. TCRdb's copy holds only in-frame clones and misses some; the assay was immunoSEQ multiplex PCR. The sample consists of fewer than 120,000 clones, 65% to 80% of them appearing once. The sample comprised peripheral blood. These receptors were obtained from an older woman with acute or convalescent COVID-19.

This clone was counted only a few times. The chain recombines TRBV2 with TRBJ1-2; tentatively, D is TRBD1 (5 bases). CDR1 and CDR2 from the germline V gene are SNHLY and FYNNEI. The V gene lost 3 bases and the J gene lost 4 bases, with 12 bases spanning the gap. The CDR3 consists of 14 residues. CDR3 protein: CASSDGLRAYGYTF. For the CDR3, the DNA is TGTGCCAGCAGTGACGGGCTCAGGGCCTATGGCTACACCTTC.

The gene calls are TRBV7-3 and TRBJ1-1; 8 bases fit TRBD1. From germline, CDR1 is SGHTA and CDR2 FQGTGA. The CDR3 contains 14 residues. The J segment lost 6 bases and the V segment lost 5 bases, leaving 8 bases of the junction unmatched. CDR3 sequence reads: CASSPGQGKSEAFF. The CDR3 DNA reads as TGTGCCAGCAGCCCCGGACAGGGTAAATCTGAAGCTTTCTTT.